This T cell receptor (beta chain) was sequenced for a study of PD-L1 blockade in urothelial cancer. The overall study: As for prior chemotherapy regimens, patients had received 0 to 3.

Germline V gene lookup returns CDR1 SNHLY and CDR2 FYNNEI. Trimming removed 4 bases from V and 5 bases from J; junction bases left unmatched: 1. The CDR3 loop spans 13 amino acids. The time point denotes: peripheral blood 6 weeks after treatment start. TCRdb keeps only in-frame clones here, not all; method: immunoSEQ multiplex PCR. The repertoire consists of around 80,000 clones, with 80% to 95% occurring once and the leading ten covering roughly 0.8%. The sequence derives from a woman of 80 years or more with urothelial cancer. V usage is TRBV2 and J usage is TRBJ2-5, with 10 positions matching TRBD2. The specimen was PBMCs, collected around atezolizumab (anti-PD-L1) treatment. CDR3 protein: CASSGGLAETQYF. In DNA, the CDR3 is TGTGCCAGCAGTGGGGGACTAGCGGAGACCCAGTACTTC.